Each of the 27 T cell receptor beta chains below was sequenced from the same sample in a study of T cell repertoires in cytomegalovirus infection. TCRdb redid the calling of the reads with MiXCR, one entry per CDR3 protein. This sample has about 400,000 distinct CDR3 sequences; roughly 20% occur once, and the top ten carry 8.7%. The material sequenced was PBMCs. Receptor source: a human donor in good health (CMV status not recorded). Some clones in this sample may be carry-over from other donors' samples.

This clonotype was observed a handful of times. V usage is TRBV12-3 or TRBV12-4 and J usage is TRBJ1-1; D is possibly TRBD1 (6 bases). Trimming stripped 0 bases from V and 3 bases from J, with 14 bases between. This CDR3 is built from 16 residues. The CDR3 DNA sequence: TGTGCCAGCAGTTTAGCGCGGTGGGGGGCTGACACTGAAGCTTTCTTT. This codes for CASSLARWGADTEAFF.

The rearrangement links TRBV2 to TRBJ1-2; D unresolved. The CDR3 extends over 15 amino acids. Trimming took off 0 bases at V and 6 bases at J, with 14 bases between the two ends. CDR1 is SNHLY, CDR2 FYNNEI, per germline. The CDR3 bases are TGTGCCAGCAGTGAAGCTGAGTTCCCTAGGGATGGCTACACCTTC. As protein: CASSEAEFPRDGYTF. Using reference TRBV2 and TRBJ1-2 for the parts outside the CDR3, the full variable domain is EPEVTQTPSHQVTQMGQEVILRCVPISNHLYFYWYRQILGQKVEFLVSFYNNEISEKSEIFDDQFSVERPDGSNFTLKIRSTKLEDSAMYFCASSEAEFPRDGYTFGSGTRLTVV.

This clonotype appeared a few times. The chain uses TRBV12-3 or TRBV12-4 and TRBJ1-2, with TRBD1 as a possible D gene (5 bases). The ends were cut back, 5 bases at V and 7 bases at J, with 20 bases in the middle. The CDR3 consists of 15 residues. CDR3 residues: CASSAGTHDTRGYTF. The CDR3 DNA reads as TGTGCCAGCAGTGCGGGGACTCACGACACGCGTGGCTACACCTTC.

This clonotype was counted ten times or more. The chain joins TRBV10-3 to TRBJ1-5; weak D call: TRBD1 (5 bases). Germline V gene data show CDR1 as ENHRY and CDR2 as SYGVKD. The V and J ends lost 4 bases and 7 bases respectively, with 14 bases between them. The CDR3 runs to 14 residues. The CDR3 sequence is CAISVEGSGQPQHF. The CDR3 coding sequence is TGTGCCATCAGTGTGGAGGGGAGTGGACAGCCCCAGCATTTT.

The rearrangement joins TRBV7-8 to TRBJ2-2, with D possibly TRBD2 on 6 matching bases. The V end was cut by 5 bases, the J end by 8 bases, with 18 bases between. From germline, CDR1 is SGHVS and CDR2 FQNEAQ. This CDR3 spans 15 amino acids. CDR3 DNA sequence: TGTGCCAGCAGCCGAGGGGACGGGACTTCTGGGGAGCTGTTTTTT. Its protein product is CASSRGDGTSGELFF.

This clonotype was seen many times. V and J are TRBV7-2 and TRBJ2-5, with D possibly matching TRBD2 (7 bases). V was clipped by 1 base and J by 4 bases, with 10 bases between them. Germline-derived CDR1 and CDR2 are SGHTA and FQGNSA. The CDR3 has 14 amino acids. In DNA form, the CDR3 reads TGTGCCAGCAGCTTAGAGGGGGGGGGAGAGACCCAGTACTTC. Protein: CASSLEGGGETQYF. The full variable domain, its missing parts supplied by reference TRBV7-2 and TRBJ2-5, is GAGVSQSPSNKVTEKGKDVELRCDPISGHTALYWYRQSLGQGLEFLIYFQGNSAPDKSGLPSDRFSAERTGGSVSTLTIQRTQQEDSAVYLCASSLEGGGETQYFGPGTRLLVL.

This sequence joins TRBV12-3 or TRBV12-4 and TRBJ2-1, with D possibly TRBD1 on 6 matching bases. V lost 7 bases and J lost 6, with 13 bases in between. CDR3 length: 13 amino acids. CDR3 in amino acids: CASTLGHPNEQFF. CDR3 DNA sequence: TGTGCCAGCACTCTGGGACACCCCAATGAGCAGTTCTTC.

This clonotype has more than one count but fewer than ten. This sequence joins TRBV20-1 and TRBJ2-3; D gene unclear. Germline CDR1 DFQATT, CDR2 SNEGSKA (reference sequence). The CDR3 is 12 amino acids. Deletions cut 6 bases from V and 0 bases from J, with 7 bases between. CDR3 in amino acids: CSAASSTDTQYF. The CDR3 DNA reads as TGCAGTGCCGCATCTAGCACAGATACGCAGTATTTT.

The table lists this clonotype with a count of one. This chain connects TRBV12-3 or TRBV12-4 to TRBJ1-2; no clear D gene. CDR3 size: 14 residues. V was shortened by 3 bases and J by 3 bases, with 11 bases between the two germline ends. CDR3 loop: CASSFRRLDYGYTF. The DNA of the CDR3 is TGTGCCAGCAGTTTTAGGAGGTTAGACTATGGCTACACCTTC.

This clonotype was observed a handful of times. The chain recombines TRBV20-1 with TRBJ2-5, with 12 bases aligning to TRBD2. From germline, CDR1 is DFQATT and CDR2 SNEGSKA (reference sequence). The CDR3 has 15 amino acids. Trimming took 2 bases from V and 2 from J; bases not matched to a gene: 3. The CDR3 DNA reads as TGCAGTGCTAGATCCGGACTAGCGGGACAAGAGACCCAGTACTTC. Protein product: CSARSGLAGQETQYF.

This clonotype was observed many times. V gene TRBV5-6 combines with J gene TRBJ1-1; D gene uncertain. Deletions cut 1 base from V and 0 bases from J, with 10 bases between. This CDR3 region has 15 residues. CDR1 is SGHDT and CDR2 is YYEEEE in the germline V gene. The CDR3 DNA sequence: TGTGCCAGCAGCTTGAATCTGGGGATGAACACTGAAGCTTTCTTT. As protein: CASSLNLGMNTEAFF.

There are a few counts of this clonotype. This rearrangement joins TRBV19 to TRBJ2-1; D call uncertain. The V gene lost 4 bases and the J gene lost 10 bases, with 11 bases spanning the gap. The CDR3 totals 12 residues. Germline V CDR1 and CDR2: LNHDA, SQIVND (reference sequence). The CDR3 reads CASSSFREEQFF. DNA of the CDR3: TGTGCCAGTAGTAGTTTCCGAGAGGAGCAGTTCTTC.

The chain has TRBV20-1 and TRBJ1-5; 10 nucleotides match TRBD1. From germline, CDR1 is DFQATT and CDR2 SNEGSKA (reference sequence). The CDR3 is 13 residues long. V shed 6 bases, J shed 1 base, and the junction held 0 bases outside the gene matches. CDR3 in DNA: TGCAGTGCGGACAGGGGGAGCAATCAGCCCCAGCATTTT. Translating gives CSADRGSNQPQHF.

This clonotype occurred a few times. The DNA for the CDR3 is TGTGCCATCAGCGACACTTACAATCAGCCCCAGCATTTT. The encoded protein is CAISDTYNQPQHF. The chain links TRBV10-3 to TRBJ1-5; D not resolved. CDR1 ENHRY and CDR2 SYGVKD come from the germline V gene. The CDR3 is 13 amino acids. The V end lost 6 bases, the J end lost 3 bases, and 9 bases lay between the germline ends.

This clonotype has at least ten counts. The CDR3 loop reads CASSAVGGTDTQYF. CDR3 DNA sequence: TGTGCCAGCAGCGCGGTAGGCGGCACAGATACGCAGTATTTT. J is TRBJ2-3 and V is TRBV5-4; D not certain. CDR1 is SGHNT and CDR2 is YYREEE in the germline V gene (reference sequence). Deletions cut 4 bases from V and 1 base from J, with 10 bases between. The CDR3 consists of 14 residues.

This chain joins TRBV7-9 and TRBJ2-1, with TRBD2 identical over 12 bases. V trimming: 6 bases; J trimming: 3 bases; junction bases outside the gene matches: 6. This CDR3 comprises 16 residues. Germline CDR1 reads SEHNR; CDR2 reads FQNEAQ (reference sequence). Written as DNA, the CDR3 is TGTGCCAGCAGTCGCCGGGGACTAGCGGGCTACAATGAGCAGTTCTTC. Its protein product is CASSRRGLAGYNEQFF. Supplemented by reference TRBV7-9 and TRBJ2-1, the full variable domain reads DTGVSQNPRHKITKRGQNVTFRCDPISEHNRLYWYRQTLGQGPEFLTYFQNEAQLEKSRLLSDRFSAERPKGSFSTLEIQRTEQGDSAMYLCASSRRGLAGYNEQFFGPGTRLTVL.

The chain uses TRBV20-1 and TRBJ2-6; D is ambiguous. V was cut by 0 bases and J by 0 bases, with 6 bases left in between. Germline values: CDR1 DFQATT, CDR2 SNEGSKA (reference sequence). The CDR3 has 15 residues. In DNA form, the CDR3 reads TGCAGTGCTAGAGATTATCTCTCTGGGGCCAACGTCCTGACTTTC. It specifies CSARDYLSGANVLTF.

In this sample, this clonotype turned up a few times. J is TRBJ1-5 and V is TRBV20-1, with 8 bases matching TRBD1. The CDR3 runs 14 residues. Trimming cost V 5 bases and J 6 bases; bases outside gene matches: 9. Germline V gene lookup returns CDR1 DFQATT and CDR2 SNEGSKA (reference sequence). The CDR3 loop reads CSAVFSGGVQPQHF. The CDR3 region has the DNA TGCAGTGCTGTGTTCTCAGGGGGCGTTCAGCCCCAGCATTTT.

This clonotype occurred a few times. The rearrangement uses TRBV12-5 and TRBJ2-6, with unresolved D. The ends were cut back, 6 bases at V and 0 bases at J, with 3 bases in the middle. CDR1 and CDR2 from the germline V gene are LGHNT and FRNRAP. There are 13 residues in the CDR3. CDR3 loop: CASGSSGANVLTF. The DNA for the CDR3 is TGTGCTAGTGGCTCCTCTGGGGCCAACGTCCTGACTTTC.

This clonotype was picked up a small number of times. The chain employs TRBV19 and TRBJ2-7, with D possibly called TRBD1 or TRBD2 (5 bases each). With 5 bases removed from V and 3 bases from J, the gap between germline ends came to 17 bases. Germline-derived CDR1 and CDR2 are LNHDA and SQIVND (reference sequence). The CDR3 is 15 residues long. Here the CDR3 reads CASSEVGTPFYEQYF. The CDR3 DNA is TGTGCCAGTAGTGAGGTCGGGACCCCCTTCTACGAGCAGTACTTC.

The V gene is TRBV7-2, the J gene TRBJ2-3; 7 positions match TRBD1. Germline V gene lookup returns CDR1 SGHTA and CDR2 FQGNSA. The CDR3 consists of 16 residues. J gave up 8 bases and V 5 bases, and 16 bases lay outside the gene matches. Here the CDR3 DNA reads TGTGCCAGCAGCCTATTAGGGGCCAGACAGGGTAGTACGCAGTATTTT. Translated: CASSLLGARQGSTQYF.

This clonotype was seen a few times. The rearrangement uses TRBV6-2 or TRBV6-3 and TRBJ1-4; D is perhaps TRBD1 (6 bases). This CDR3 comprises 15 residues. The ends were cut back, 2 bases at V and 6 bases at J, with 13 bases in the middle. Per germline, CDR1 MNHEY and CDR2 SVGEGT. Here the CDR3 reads CASSYPGTRHEKLFF. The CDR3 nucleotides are TGTGCCAGCAGTTACCCCGGGACACGGCATGAAAAACTGTTTTTT.

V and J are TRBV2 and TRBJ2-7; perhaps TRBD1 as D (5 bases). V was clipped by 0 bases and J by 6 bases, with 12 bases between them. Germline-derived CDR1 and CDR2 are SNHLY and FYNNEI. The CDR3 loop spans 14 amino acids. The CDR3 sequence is CASSEAVREIEQYF. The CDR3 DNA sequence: TGTGCCAGCAGTGAAGCGGTCAGGGAAATCGAGCAGTACTTC.

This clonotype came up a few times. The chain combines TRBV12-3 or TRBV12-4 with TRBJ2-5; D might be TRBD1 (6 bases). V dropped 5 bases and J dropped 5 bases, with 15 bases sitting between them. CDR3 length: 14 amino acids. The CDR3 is CASSQQGGRETQYF. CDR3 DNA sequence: TGTGCCAGCAGTCAACAGGGCGGTCGGGAGACCCAGTACTTC.

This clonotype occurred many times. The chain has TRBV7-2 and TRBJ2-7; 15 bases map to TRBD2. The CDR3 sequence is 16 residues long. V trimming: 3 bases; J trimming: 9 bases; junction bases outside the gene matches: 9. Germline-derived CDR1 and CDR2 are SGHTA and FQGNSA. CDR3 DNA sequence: TGTGCCAGCAGCTTTGGGGGCGGACTAGCGGGAGGGCTGCAGTACTTC. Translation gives CASSFGGGLAGGLQYF. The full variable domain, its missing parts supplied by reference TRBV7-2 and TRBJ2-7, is GAGVSQSPSNKVTEKGKDVELRCDPISGHTALYWYRQSLGQGLEFLIYFQGNSAPDKSGLPSDRFSAERTGGSVSTLTIQRTQQEDSAVYLCASSFGGGLAGGLQYFGPGTRLTVT.

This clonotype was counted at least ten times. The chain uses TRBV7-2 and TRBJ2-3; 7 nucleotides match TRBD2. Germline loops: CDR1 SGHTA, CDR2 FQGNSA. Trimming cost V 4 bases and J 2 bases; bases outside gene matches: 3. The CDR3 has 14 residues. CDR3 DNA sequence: TGTGCCAGCAGCTCAGCGGGGAACACAGATACGCAGTATTTT. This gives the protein CASSSAGNTDTQYF.

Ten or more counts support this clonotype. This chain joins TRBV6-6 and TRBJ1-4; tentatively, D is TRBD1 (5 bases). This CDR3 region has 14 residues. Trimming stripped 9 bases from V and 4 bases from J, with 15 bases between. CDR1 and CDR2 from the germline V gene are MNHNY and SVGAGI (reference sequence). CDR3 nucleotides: TGTGCCAGTGAGGGGTTCGTCGGTAATGAAAAACTGTTTTTT. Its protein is CASEGFVGNEKLFF.